This T cell receptor (beta chain) came from a study of neurological immune-mediated disorders. V trimming: 6 bases; J trimming: 1 base; junction bases outside the gene matches: 5. This CDR3 has 14 amino acids. TCRdb fed the 5' RACE reads into MiXCR, producing one record per CDR3 protein. The table records about 66,000 distinct CDR3 sequences, less than 5.5% of them present only once. Comments on this clonotype: This may come from a read error, since a much larger clone is one base off.

What was sequenced was PBMCs. This receptor was obtained from a man aged 25-40 years with multiple sclerosis. The chain links TRBV12-3 or TRBV12-4 to TRBJ1-1; 7 positions agree with TRBD1. The CDR3 protein is CASRRGQTNTEAFF. CDR3 nucleotides: TGTGCCAGCAGGCGGGGACAGACGAACACTGAAGCTTTCTTT.